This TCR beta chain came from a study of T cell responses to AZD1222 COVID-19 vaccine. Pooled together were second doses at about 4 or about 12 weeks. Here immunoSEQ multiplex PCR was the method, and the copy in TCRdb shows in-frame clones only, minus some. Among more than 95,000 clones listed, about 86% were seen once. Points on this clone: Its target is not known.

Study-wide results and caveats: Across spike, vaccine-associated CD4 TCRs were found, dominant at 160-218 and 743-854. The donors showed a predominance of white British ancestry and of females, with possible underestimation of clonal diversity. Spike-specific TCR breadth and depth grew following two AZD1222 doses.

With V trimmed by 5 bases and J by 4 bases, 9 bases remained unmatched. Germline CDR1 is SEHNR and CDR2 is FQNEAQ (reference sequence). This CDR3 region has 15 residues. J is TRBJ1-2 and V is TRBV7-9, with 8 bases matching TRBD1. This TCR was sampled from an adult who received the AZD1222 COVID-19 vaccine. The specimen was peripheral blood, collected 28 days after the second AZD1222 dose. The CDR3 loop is CASSPAPDRGYGYTF. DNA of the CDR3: TGTGCCAGCAGCCCGGCGCCTGACAGGGGCTATGGCTACACCTTC.